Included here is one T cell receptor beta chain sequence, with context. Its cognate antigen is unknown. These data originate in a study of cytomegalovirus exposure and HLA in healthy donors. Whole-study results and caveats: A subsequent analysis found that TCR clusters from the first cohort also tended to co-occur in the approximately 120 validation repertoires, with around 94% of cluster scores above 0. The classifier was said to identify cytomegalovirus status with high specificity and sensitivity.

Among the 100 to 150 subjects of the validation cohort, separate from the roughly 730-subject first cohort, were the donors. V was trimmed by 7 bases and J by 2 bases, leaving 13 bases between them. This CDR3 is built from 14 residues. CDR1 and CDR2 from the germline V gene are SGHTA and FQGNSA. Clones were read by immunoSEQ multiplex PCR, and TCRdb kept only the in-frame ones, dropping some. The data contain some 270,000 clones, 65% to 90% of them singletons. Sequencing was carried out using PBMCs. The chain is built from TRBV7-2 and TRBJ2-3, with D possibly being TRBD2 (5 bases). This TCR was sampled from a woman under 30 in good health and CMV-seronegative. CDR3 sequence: CASTREGYTDTQYF. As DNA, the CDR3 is TGTGCCAGCACCCGCGAGGGATACACAGATACGCAGTATTTT. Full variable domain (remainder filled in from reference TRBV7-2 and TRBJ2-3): GAGVSQSPSNKVTEKGKDVELRCDPISGHTALYWYRQSLGQGLEFLIYFQGNSAPDKSGLPSDRFSAERTGGSVSTLTIQRTQQEDSAVYLCASTREGYTDTQYFGPGTRLTVL.